These 2 T cell receptor beta chains share one sample of origin, sequenced in a study of siplizumab effects on memory and regulatory T cells. Generated by immunoSEQ multiplex PCR, the TCRdb table keeps only in-frame clones and is missing some. The table records over 60,000 clones, more than 80% of them present only once. The source material was CD8+ T cells sorted from blood. Receptors originate from a human donor in good health.

This sequence joins TRBV29-1 and TRBJ2-7, with D maybe TRBD2 (5 bases). The CDR3 runs 15 residues. V was shortened by 6 bases and J by 2 bases, with 20 bases between the two germline ends. The germline gives CDR1 SQVTM, CDR2 ANQGSEA. The CDR3 coding sequence is TGCAGCGTCTTTGGACTGAGCGGTGGAGCCTACGAGCAGTACTTC. It yields the protein CSVFGLSGGAYEQYF.

The chain uses TRBV6-5 and TRBJ2-7, with D uncertain. CDR3 length equals 14 residues. The germline V gene has CDR1 MNHEY and CDR2 SVGAGI. Trimming removed 3 bases at V and 0 bases at J, with 9 bases between. The CDR3 loop reads CASSYLGLSYEQYF. For the CDR3, the DNA is TGTGCCAGCAGTTATCTAGGGCTCTCCTACGAGCAGTACTTC.